These 25 T cell receptor beta chains originate from one sample sequenced in a study of OX40 agonist ivuxolimab in advanced cancers. TCRdb's table, derived via immunoSEQ multiplex PCR, lists solely in-frame clones and lacks some. The sample has just under 7,000 clones; approximately 83% are singletons. The source was CD4+ or CD8+ T cells sorted from blood, collected in a trial of the OX40 agonist ivuxolimab. The origin of the receptors is an adult with an advanced solid tumor such as melanoma, head and neck, liver or kidney cancer.

By sample fraction, this clone is medium-sized. The V call is TRBV4-1, the J call TRBJ2-7; no definite D call. Between the trimmed V and J ends, which lost 0 bases and 3 bases, there was a span of 9 bases. The germline CDR1 and CDR2 sequences are MGHRA and YSYEKL. The CDR3 is 14 amino acids. DNA for the CDR3: TGCGCCAGCAGCCAAGATCTACAGCACTACGAGCAGTACTTC. Protein product: CASSQDLQHYEQYF.

By share, this clone counts as large. This sequence joins TRBV27 and TRBJ2-7; D may be TRBD1 (5 bases). Trimming cost V 6 bases and J 2 bases, with 14 bases left between them. Germline V CDR1 and CDR2: MNHEY, SMNVEV (reference sequence). The CDR3 has 14 amino acids. The CDR3 sequence: CASSGQENAYEQYF. CDR3 sequence (DNA): TGTGCCAGCAGCGGACAAGAAAACGCCTACGAGCAGTACTTC.

The chain links TRBV11-2 to TRBJ2-3; 7 positions agree with TRBD1. The CDR3 is 17 amino acids. J was trimmed by 4 bases and V by 0 bases; bases with no gene match: 10. From germline, CDR1 is SGHAT and CDR2 FQNNGV. Here the CDR3 DNA reads TGTGCCAGCAGCTTAGAGACAGGGAGAGGCAAAGCAGATACGCAGTATTTT. This codes for CASSLETGRGKADTQYF.

By sample fraction, this clone is large. CDR3 sequence reads: CASSIEGLAGGPRGNEQFF. DNA of the CDR3: TGTGCCAGTAGTATAGAAGGACTAGCGGGAGGGCCAAGGGGAAATGAGCAGTTCTTC. The V gene is TRBV19, the J gene TRBJ2-1, with 15 bases identical to TRBD2. After removal of 0 bases from V and 7 bases from J, the junction contained 10 bases not matched to a gene. Germline V gene lookup returns CDR1 LNHDA and CDR2 SQIVND (reference sequence). The CDR3 runs to 19 residues.

This clone rates as medium-sized. The chain couples TRBV2 to TRBJ2-7, with a tentative D call TRBD1 (6 bases). The CDR3 sequence is 13 residues long. CDR1 SNHLY and CDR2 FYNNEI come from the germline V gene. Trimming pared 7 bases from V and 4 bases from J, leaving 14 bases between. CDR3 nucleotide sequence: TGTGCCAGCACCCGACAGGACGGTTACGAGCAGTACTTC. This encodes CASTRQDGYEQYF.

The chain employs TRBV27 and TRBJ2-1; D perhaps matches TRBD2 (6 bases). The CDR3 runs 16 residues. Trimming removed 2 bases at V and 9 bases at J, with 20 bases between. CDR1 MNHEY and CDR2 SMNVEV come from the germline V gene (reference sequence). CDR3 in amino acids: CASSLGGWVGLSEQFF. The CDR3 DNA reads as TGTGCCAGCAGTTTAGGGGGGTGGGTGGGCCTCAGTGAGCAGTTCTTC.

V and J are TRBV2 and TRBJ1-4; D is unresolved. V was cut by 6 bases and J by 0 bases, with 8 bases left in between. Germline lookup yields CDR1 SNHLY and CDR2 FYNNEI. The CDR3 length is 14 residues. CDR3 loop: CASRETATNEKLFF. In DNA form, the CDR3 reads TGTGCCAGCAGGGAAACTGCAACTAATGAAAAACTGTTTTTT.

This chain uses TRBV28 with TRBJ2-7, with D unclear. The germline gives CDR1 MDHEN, CDR2 SYDVKM. This CDR3 contains 12 residues. V was cut by 2 bases and J by 3 bases, with 5 bases left in between. The CDR3 DNA reads as TGTGCCAGCAGTTTAGGAAGCTACGAGCAGTACTTC. This sequence encodes CASSLGSYEQYF.

This clone has just one count. Mismatch with germline at one junction end may stem from a read error. This chain links TRBV6-5 with TRBJ2-1, with D perhaps TRBD2 (6 bases). The CDR3 is made up of 14 amino acids. Germline V lookup: CDR1 MNHEY, CDR2 SVGAGI. CDR3 residues: CASSRRDSNNEQFF. The CDR3 bases are TGTGCCAGCAGTCGCAGGGACTCCAACAATGAGCAGTTCTTC.

The CDR3 reads CASRTYNEQFF. In DNA, the CDR3 is TGTGCCAGCAGAACATACAATGAGCAGTTCTTC. The V call is TRBV2, the J call TRBJ2-1, with D unclear. Trimming cost V 6 bases and J 4 bases, with 4 bases left between them. Germline V gene lookup returns CDR1 SNHLY and CDR2 FYNNEI. The CDR3 length is 11 residues.

This chain connects TRBV7-9 to TRBJ2-1; 7 positions agree with TRBD2. The ends lost 2 bases at V and 4 bases at J; junction bases unmatched: 11. Germline V CDR1 and CDR2: SEHNR, FQNEAQ (reference sequence). The CDR3 has 17 residues. The CDR3 DNA reads TGTGCCAGCAGCTTAAGCCTAGCGGAAACCTGGTACAATGAGCAGTTCTTC. It translates to CASSLSLAETWYNEQFF. Full variable domain (remainder filled in from reference TRBV7-9 and TRBJ2-1): DTGVSQNPRHKITKRGQNVTFRCDPISEHNRLYWYRQTLGQGPEFLTYFQNEAQLEKSRLLSDRFSAERPKGSFSTLEIQRTEQGDSAMYLCASSLSLAETWYNEQFFGPGTRLTVL.

Judged by abundance, this clone is medium-sized. The chain links TRBV11-2 to TRBJ2-1, with D hard to call. The ends were cut back, 8 bases at V and 4 bases at J, with 9 bases in the middle. Looked up from germline, CDR1 is SGHAT and CDR2 is FQNNGV. This CDR3 comprises 12 residues. The CDR3 nucleotides read TGTGCCAGCTTAGAAGGGTACAATGAGCAGTTCTTC. Protein product: CASLEGYNEQFF.

This clone was seen a single time. V and J are TRBV19 and TRBJ1-4; TRBD1 might be the D (5 bases). The CDR3 contains 15 residues. Trimming cost V 6 bases and J 4 bases, with 15 bases left between them. Germline V lookup: CDR1 LNHDA, CDR2 SQIVND (reference sequence). CDR3 nucleotides: TGTGCCAGTAGCCTTCCGGGACTCCTTAATGAAAAACTGTTTTTT. Its translation is CASSLPGLLNEKLFF.

This chain joins TRBV6-5 and TRBJ2-7; the D is unclear. In germline, CDR1 is MNHEY, CDR2 SVGAGI. This CDR3 has 13 residues. The V end lost 2 bases, the J end lost 5 bases, and 10 bases lay between the germline ends. In nucleotides, the CDR3 is TGTGCCAGCAGTTACAGGTGGGGTGACGAGCAGTACTTC. Amino acids: CASSYRWGDEQYF.

This clone was observed once. The V gene is TRBV2, the J gene TRBJ2-5; possibly TRBD2 for D (6 bases). This CDR3 comprises 15 residues. The germline V gene encodes CDR1 SNHLY and CDR2 FYNNEI. The V end was cut by 5 bases, the J end by 4 bases, with 17 bases between. The CDR3 is CASSPLLGSGETQYF. In nucleotides, the CDR3 is TGTGCCAGCAGTCCCTTGCTCGGGAGCGGAGAGACCCAGTACTTC.

J is TRBJ2-7 and V is TRBV5-1; 8 positions match TRBD1. CDR1 SGHRS and CDR2 YFSETQ come from the germline V gene. The CDR3 totals 14 residues. Trimming took 5 bases from V and 2 from J; bases not matched to a gene: 6. This CDR3 reads CASRRAGGPYEQYF. As DNA, the CDR3 is TGCGCCAGCAGGAGGGCAGGGGGCCCCTACGAGCAGTACTTC.

In this sample, this clone turned up once. The chain uses TRBV5-1 and TRBJ1-2; a possible D gene is TRBD1 (5 bases). CDR1 is SGHRS, CDR2 YFSETQ, per germline. CDR3 length equals 16 residues. Between the trimmed V and J ends, which lost 0 bases and 8 bases, there was a span of 20 bases. CDR3 region: CASSLVGVGPGDGYTF. CDR3 coding DNA: TGCGCCAGCAGCTTGGTCGGTGTGGGCCCCGGGGACGGCTACACCTTC.

CDR3 protein: CASSLGRGVVNEQYF. The CDR3 DNA reads TGTGCCAGCAGTCTCGGTAGGGGAGTGGTCAACGAGCAGTACTTC. The J gene is TRBJ2-5, the V gene TRBV27; D is perhaps TRBD1 or TRBD2 (5 bases each). Gene TRBJ2-7 matches the end of the DNA better, so the J call may be wrong. The CDR3 covers 15 residues. Germline V gene lookup returns CDR1 MNHEY and CDR2 SMNVEV (reference sequence).

The CDR3 sequence: CASSLTSGRAYEQYF. The CDR3 DNA follows: TGTGCCAGCAGTCTGACTAGCGGGAGGGCCTACGAGCAGTACTTC. The chain combines TRBV27 with TRBJ2-7; 14 bases are shared with TRBD2. The germline V gene has CDR1 MNHEY and CDR2 SMNVEV (reference sequence). This CDR3 is 15 amino acids long. J gave up 2 bases and V 5 bases, and 2 bases lay outside the gene matches.

This rearrangement joins TRBV7-3 to TRBJ2-1; D might be TRBD2 (6 bases). The CDR3 is 18 residues long. Germline V gene sequence: CDR1 SGHTA, CDR2 FQGTGA. The germline V and J ends were trimmed by 6 bases and 5 bases, with 26 bases remaining between them. The CDR3 spells CASRGSGIGRDGNNEQFF. In DNA, the CDR3 is TGTGCCAGCAGGGGTTCCGGTATTGGGCGGGATGGGAACAATGAGCAGTTCTTC.

The chain recombines TRBV19 with TRBJ2-3; D perhaps matches TRBD1 (6 bases). CDR3 length equals 16 residues. Per germline, CDR1 LNHDA and CDR2 SQIVND (reference sequence). The V end lost 3 bases, the J end lost 0 bases, and 13 bases lay between the germline ends. CDR3 loop: CASSIEGQLSTDTQYF. The DNA of the CDR3 is TGTGCCAGTAGTATCGAGGGACAACTAAGCACAGATACGCAGTATTTT.

The rearrangement links TRBV23-1 to TRBJ2-3, with D possibly TRBD2 on 6 matching bases. TRBV23-1 is given ORF status, its function remaining uncertain. Trimming took off 8 bases at V and 4 bases at J, with 19 bases between the two ends. This CDR3 has 15 amino acids. The DNA for the CDR3 is TGCGCCAGCCCCCAGGAGGGGCCGGGCTCAGATACGCAGTATTTT. Its protein is CASPQEGPGSDTQYF.

The chain couples TRBV6-6 to TRBJ1-2; TRBD1 aligns across 7 bases. V lost 5 bases and J lost 4; bases outside the gene matches: 4. This CDR3 region has 13 residues. Germline V gives CDR1 MNHNY, CDR2 SVGAGI (reference sequence). The CDR3 is CASSPGQAYGYTF. DNA for the CDR3: TGTGCCAGCAGTCCCGGACAGGCCTATGGCTACACCTTC.

This clone ranks as large. The J gene is TRBJ1-5, the V gene TRBV11-2; D remains ambiguous. The germline CDR1 and CDR2 sequences are SGHAT and FQNNGV. The CDR3 runs to 13 residues. V lost 2 bases and J 5 bases, leaving 7 bases between the germline ends. CDR3 bases: TGTGCCAGCAGCTTAACCGACCATCAGCCCCAGCATTTT. Residues: CASSLTDHQPQHF.

This clone was observed once. V usage is TRBV27 and J usage is TRBJ2-1, with a weak D call TRBD2 (5 bases). The germline V and J ends were trimmed by 7 bases and 2 bases, with 9 bases remaining between them. The CDR3 contains 13 residues. CDR1 is MNHEY, CDR2 SMNVEV, per germline (reference sequence). The CDR3 reads CASKLGAYNEQFF. The CDR3 DNA follows: TGTGCCAGCAAACTAGGAGCCTACAATGAGCAGTTCTTC.